These 8 T cell receptor beta chains were all obtained from the same sample, sequenced in a study of long-term antiretroviral therapy in people with HIV. Assay version v3.0 of immunoSEQ was used, and it was run at survey level. The data were produced by immunoSEQ multiplex PCR, yet TCRdb's version contains in-frame clones alone and is incomplete. The sample comprises more than 15,000 clones, less than 80% of which are singletons, and about 14% rests with the top ten. The sequences come from unsorted PBMCs, collected 1.5 years before starting antiretroviral therapy. These receptors all stem from a woman aged 45-59 years with HIV.

The J gene is TRBJ1-3, the V gene TRBV30, with D maybe TRBD1 (5 bases). Germline V gene lookup returns CDR1 GTSNPN and CDR2 SVGIG (reference sequence). Between the trimmed V and J ends, which lost 2 bases and 8 bases, there was a span of 10 bases. The CDR3 sequence is 12 residues long. The CDR3 protein is CAWSMGGDTIYF. The CDR3 nucleotides are TGTGCCTGGAGTATGGGAGGGGACACCATATATTTT.

The chain combines TRBV4-2 with TRBJ2-1; D remains ambiguous. With 6 bases removed from V and 2 bases from J, the gap between germline ends came to 11 bases. The CDR3 length is 14 residues. Germline assignment: CDR1 LGHNA and CDR2 YNFKEQ. The CDR3 bases are TGTGCCAGCAGTCCTCGGGCCCCCTACAATGAGCAGTTCTTC. As protein: CASSPRAPYNEQFF.

The chain recombines TRBV5-4 with TRBJ2-2, with D possibly TRBD2 on 7 matching bases. Germline CDR1 SGHNT, CDR2 YYREEE (reference sequence). CDR3 size: 14 residues. Trimming removed 4 bases from V and 6 bases from J, with 13 bases in between. This CDR3 is CASSIGGPPGELFF. Here the CDR3 DNA reads TGTGCCAGCAGCATCGGGGGGCCCCCCGGGGAGCTGTTTTTT.

This chain links TRBV14 with TRBJ2-1, with TRBD2 matching 8 bases. This CDR3 comprises 16 residues. J was trimmed by 3 bases and V by 3 bases; bases with no gene match: 7. Germline V CDR1 and CDR2: SGHDN, FVKESK. CDR3: CASSQPPSGGYNEQFF. DNA for the CDR3: TGTGCCAGCAGCCAGCCCCCGAGCGGGGGCTACAATGAGCAGTTCTTC.

The V gene is TRBV21-1, the J gene TRBJ2-6; TRBD2 was called by the table and not checked on the DNA. TRBV21-1 corresponds to a pseudogene. The CDR3 covers 18 residues. As DNA, the CDR3 is TGTGCCAGCAGCAAGCGGGGTCTCCTAAACTCTGGGGCCAACGTCCTGACTTTC. Translation gives CASSKRGLLNSGANVLTF.

CDR3 residues: CASSRSPGQGYTEAFF. The CDR3 DNA reads as TGTGCCAGTAGTAGGTCCCCGGGACAGGGGTACACTGAAGCTTTCTTT. The chain combines TRBV19 with TRBJ1-1, with 10 bases fitting TRBD1. Germline trimming cut 4 bases from V and 3 bases from J; bases unmatched to any gene: 8. The CDR3 length is 16 residues. In germline, CDR1 is LNHDA, CDR2 SQIVND (reference sequence).

The chain carries TRBV27 and TRBJ1-5; 7 bases are a match to TRBD1. Trimming removed 5 bases from V and 7 bases from J; junction bases left unmatched: 8. This CDR3 comprises 14 residues. Germline CDR1 MNHEY, CDR2 SMNVEV (reference sequence). The CDR3 nucleotides are TGTGCCAGCAGTCCAGGGGGGGCCTGGCAGCCCCAGCATTTT. Translation: CASSPGGAWQPQHF.

This clone was observed a few times. The chain employs TRBV7-3 and TRBJ1-6, with D possibly matching TRBD1 (5 bases). The V gene's germline CDR1 is SGHTA and CDR2 FQGTGA. This CDR3 has 18 amino acids. The V end was cut by 1 base, the J end by 8 bases, with 21 bases between. The CDR3 nucleotides are TGTGCCAGCAGCTTAATGCCCGTCCGCCGAGGGGTCGATTCACCCCTCCACTTT. Its protein is CASSLMPVRRGVDSPLHF.